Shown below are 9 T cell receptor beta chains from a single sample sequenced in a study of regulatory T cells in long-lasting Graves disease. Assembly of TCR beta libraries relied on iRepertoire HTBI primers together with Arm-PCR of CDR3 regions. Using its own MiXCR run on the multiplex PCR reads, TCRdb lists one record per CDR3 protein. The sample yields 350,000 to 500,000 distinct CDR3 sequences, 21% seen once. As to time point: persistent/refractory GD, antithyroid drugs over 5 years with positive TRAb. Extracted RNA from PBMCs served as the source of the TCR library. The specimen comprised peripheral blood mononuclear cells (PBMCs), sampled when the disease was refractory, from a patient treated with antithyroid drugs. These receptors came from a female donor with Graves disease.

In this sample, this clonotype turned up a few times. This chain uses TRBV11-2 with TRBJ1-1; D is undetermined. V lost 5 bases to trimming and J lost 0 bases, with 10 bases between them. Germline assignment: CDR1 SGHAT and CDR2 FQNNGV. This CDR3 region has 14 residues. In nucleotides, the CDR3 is TGTGCCAGCAGCCCGAGGGATTTGAACACTGAAGCTTTCTTT. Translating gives CASSPRDLNTEAFF.

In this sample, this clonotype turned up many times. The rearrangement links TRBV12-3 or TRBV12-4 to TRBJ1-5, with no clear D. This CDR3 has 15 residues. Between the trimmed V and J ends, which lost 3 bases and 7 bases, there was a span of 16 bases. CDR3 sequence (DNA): TGTGCCAGCAGTTTCCCTCCTCCGTTCGGGCAGCCCCAGCATTTT. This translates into CASSFPPPFGQPQHF.

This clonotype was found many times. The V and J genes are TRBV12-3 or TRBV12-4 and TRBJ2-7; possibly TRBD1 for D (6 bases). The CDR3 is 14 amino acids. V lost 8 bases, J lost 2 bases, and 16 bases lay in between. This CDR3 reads CASAYYRTAYEQYF. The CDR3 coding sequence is TGTGCCAGCGCCTATTATCGGACAGCCTACGAGCAGTACTTC.

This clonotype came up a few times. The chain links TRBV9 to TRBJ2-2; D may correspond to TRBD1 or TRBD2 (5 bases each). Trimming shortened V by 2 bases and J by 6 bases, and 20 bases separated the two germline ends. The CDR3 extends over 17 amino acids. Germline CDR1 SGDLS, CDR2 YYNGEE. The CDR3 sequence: CASSVSPGTSPAGELFF. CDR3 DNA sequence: TGTGCCAGCAGCGTTTCCCCAGGGACCTCCCCAGCCGGGGAGCTGTTTTTT.

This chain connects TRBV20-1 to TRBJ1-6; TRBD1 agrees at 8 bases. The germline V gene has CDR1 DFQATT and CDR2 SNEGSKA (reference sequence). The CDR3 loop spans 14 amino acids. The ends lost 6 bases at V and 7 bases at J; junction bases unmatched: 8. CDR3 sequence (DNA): TGCAGTGCCCTTGGGACAGGAGGAAATTCACCCCTCCACTTT. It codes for CSALGTGGNSPLHF.

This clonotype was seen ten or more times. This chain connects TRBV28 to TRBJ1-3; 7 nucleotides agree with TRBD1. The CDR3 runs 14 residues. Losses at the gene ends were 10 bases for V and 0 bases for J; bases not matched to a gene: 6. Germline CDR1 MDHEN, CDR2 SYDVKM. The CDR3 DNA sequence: TGTGCCACTGACAGGGCCTCCTCTGGAAACACCATATATTTT. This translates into CATDRASSGNTIYF.

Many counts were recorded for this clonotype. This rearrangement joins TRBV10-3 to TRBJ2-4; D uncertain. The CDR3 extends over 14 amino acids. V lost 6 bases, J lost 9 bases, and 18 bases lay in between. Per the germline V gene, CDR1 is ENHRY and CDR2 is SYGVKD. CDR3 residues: CAISPDGRAGIQYF. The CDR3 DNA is TGTGCCATCAGCCCGGACGGACGGGCTGGCATTCAGTACTTC.

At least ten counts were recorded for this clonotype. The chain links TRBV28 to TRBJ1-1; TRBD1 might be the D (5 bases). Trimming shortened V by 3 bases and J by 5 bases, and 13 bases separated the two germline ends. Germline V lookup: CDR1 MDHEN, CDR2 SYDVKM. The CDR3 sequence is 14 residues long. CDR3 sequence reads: CASSLPGGKTEAFF. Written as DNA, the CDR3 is TGTGCCAGCAGTTTGCCCGGGGGGAAGACTGAAGCTTTCTTT. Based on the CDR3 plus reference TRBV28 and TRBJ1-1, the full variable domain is DVKVTQSSRYLVKRTGEKVFLECVQDMDHENMFWYRQDPGLGLRLIYFSYDVKMKEKGDIPEGYSVSREKKERFSLILESASTNQTSMYLCASSLPGGKTEAFFGQGTRLTVV.

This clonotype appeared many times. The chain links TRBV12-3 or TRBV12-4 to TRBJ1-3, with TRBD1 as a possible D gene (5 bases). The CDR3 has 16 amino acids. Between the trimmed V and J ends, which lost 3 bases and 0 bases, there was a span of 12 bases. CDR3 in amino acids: CASSLSQGFSGNTIYF. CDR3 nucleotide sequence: TGTGCCAGCAGTTTGAGTCAGGGCTTCTCTGGAAACACCATATATTTT.